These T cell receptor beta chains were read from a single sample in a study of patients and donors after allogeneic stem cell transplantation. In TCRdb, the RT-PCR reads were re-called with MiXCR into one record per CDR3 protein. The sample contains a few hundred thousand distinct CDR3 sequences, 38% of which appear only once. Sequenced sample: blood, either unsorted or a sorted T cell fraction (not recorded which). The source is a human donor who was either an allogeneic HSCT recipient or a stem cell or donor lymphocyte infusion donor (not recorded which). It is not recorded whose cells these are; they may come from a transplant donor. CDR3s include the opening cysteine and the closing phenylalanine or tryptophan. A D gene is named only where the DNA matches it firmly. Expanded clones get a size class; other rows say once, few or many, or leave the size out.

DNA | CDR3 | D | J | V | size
TGCAGTGCTGGGACAGGGAACGGCTACACCTTC | CSAGTGNGYTF | TRBD1 | TRBJ1-2 | TRBV20-1 | once
TGTGCCATCAGTGACAGAGGACAAGAGACCCAGTACTTC | CAISDRGQETQYF | . | TRBJ2-5 | TRBV10-3 | .
TGTGCCAGCAGGGCTAGGGCGATCTATGGCTACACCTTC | CASRARAIYGYTF | . | TRBJ1-2 | TRBV12-3/TRBV12-4 | .
TGCGCCAGCAGCCAAGCGGGCGTCGCTCTCTATGGCTACACCTTC | CASSQAGVALYGYTF | . | TRBJ1-2 | TRBV4-1 | .
TGTGCCAGCAGTGAAGAGGCAGCCTTTTATGGCTACACCTTC | CASSEEAAFYGYTF | . | TRBJ1-2 | TRBV6-1 | .
TGTGCCAGCACCTTAGGACTAGCGGGGGACAAAATCCAAGAGACCCAGTACTTC | CASTLGLAGDKIQETQYF | TRBD2 | TRBJ2-5 | TRBV6-6 | .
TGCAGTGCTAGAGGCCGGGGACAGGGAGGGGATCAGCCCCAGCATTTT | CSARGRGQGGDQPQHF | TRBD1 | TRBJ1-5 | TRBV20-1 | few
TGTGCCAGCAGGCTTGTAGAGGGACAGTTCTTC | CASRLVEGQFF | . | TRBJ2-1 | TRBV7-9 | .
TGTGCCAGCAGCTTCCTCCCCCGACATTCGGGCACTGAAGCTTTCTTT | CASSFLPRHSGTEAFF | . | TRBJ1-1 | TRBV11-2 | .
TGTGCCATCAGTGAACGGACATCAACGGAAGAGACCCAGTACTTC | CAISERTSTEETQYF | . | TRBJ2-5 | TRBV10-3 | .
TGTGCCAGCAGTTTACGGAACACCATATATTTT | CASSLRNTIYF | . | TRBJ1-3 | TRBV12-3/TRBV12-4 | many
TGCGCCAGCAGCTTCCGGACAGGGTCGTCGGTCAATGAGCAGTTCTTC | CASSFRTGSSVNEQFF | TRBD1 | TRBJ2-1 | TRBV5-1 | few
TGTGCCAGCAGCCGAGCGGGAACCACAGATACGCAGTATTTT | CASSRAGTTDTQYF | TRBD2 | TRBJ2-3 | TRBV7-6 | .
TGTGCCAGCAGTAACCGGGACAGGGAGAATCGGGGCTACACCTTC | CASSNRDRENRGYTF | TRBD1 | TRBJ1-2 | TRBV12-3/TRBV12-4 | few
TGCGCCAGCAGCAAGGGACAGGGAGAATACGAGCAGTACTTC | CASSKGQGEYEQYF | TRBD1 | TRBJ2-7 | TRBV5-1 | .
TGCAGTGCTAGAGACCAGGGTCGGGTTCAGTACTTC | CSARDQGRVQYF | . | TRBJ2-4 | TRBV20-1 | .
TGTGCCAGCAGCCAATCAGGGGCAGTAAATGGCTACACCTTC | CASSQSGAVNGYTF | . | TRBJ1-2 | TRBV7-8 | few
TGTGCCAGCAGTCCCTCGGAGGAAGATGAGCAGTTCTTC | CASSPSEEDEQFF | . | TRBJ2-1 | TRBV7-6 | .
TGTGCCAGCAGTGAATCAAGCCGGGTCAGACTTTACGAGCAGTACTTC | CASSESSRVRLYEQYF | . | TRBJ2-7 | TRBV25-1 | .
TGTGCCAGCAGCCAAGATACTAATCAGCCCCAGCATTTT | CASSQDTNQPQHF | . | TRBJ1-5 | TRBV3-1 | few